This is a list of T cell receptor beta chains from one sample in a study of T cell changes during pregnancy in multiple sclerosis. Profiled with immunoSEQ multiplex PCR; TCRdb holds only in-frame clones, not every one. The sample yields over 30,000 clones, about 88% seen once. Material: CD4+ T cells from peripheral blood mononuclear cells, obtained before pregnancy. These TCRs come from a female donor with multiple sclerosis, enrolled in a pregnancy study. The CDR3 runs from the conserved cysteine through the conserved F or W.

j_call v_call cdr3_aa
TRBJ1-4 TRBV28 CASSLRSPATNEKLFF
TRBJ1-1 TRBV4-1 CASSVGWGVVGNTEAFF
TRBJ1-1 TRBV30 CAWSEKGRGNTEAFF
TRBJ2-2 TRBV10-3 CAIKTGSGVHTGELFF
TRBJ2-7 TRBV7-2 CASTFSPVYEQYF
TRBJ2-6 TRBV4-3 CASSQGASGGANVLTF
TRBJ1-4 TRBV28 CASSSPGGKPEKLFF
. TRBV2 CASHGEPYEQYF
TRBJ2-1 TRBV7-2 CASSASGRANEQFF
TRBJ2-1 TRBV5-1 CASSLGGQIYNEQFF
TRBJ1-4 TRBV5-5 CASSLRAGPLRSTNEKLFF
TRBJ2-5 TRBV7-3 CASSPSGLAGETQYF
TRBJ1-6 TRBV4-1 CASSQDGTGRNSPLHF
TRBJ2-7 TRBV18 CASSPGEGVTYEQYF
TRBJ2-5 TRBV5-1 CASSLVEGGETQYF